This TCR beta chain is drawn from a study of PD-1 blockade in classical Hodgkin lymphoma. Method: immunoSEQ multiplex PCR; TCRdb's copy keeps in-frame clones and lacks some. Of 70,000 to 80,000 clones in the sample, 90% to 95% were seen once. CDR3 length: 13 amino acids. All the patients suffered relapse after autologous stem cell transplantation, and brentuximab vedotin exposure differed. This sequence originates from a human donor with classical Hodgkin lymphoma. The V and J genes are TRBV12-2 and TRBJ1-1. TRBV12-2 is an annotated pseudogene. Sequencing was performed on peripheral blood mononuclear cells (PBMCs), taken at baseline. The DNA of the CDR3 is TGTGCAAGTCGCCCCCTATGGGGTCTTGAAGCTTTCTTT. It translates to CASRPLWGLEAFF.